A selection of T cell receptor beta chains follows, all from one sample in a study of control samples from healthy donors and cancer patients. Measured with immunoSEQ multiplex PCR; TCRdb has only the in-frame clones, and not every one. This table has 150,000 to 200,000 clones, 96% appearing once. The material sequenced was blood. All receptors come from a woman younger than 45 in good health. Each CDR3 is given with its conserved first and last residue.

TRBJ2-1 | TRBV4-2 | CASSQDNRGGNNEQFF
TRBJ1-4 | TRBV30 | CAWDRGGVSSEKLFF
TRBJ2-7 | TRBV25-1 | CASSLEGSEQYF
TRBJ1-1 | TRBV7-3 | CASSSPDKNTEAFF
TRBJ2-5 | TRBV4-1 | CASSQAIAGSGGETQYF
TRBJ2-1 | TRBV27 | CASSTTRLAGVVNEQFF
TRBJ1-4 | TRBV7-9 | CASSLSRDRGEKLFF
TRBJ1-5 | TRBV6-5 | CASSASSNSNQPQHF
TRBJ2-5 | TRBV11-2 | CASSPPRGWEETQYF
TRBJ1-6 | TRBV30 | CAWSEGGYNSPLHF
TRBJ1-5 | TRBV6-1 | CASSEGRGQPQHF
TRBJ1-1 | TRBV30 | CAWIQGMNTEAFF
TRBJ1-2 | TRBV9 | CASSVEVGSYGYTF
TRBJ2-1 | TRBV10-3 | CAISTPGTSGINEQFF
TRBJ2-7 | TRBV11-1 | CASSSLAGVNEQYF
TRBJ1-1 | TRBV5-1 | CASSFNSGDTEAFF
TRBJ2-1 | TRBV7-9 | CASSLAGLANEQFF
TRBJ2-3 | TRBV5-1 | CASSLSSGVTDTQYF
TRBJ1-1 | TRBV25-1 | CASSPPPGTEAFF
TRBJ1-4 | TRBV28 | CASRNDRGLPNEKLFF
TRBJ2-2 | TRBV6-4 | CASSEGTGGTGELFF
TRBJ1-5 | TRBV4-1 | CASSQGRAFGSNQPQHF
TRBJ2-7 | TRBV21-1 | CASSASGTGAYEQYF
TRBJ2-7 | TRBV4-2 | CASSPNLGAGALYEQYF
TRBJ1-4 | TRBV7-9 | CASSSSTGRNEKLFF
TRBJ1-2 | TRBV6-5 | CASSPRTGEGYGYTF
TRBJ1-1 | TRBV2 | CASRIQAKAEAFF
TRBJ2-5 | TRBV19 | CASSIGLGVETQYF
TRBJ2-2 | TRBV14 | CASSQDFRESTSGELFF
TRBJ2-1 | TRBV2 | CASSESPGLAAIYNEQFF
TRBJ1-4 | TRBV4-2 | CASSQDPGQGNEKLFF
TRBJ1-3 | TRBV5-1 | CASSLTGRGNTIYF
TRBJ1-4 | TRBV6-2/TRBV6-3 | CASSYSTNEKLFF
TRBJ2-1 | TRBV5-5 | CASSLGSGSVLYNEQFF
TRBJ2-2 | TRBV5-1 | CASSLGLPSTGELFF
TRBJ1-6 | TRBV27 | CASSSAGRTNSPLHF
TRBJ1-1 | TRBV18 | CASSNAGTGGTEAFF
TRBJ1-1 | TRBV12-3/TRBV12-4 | CASSQTGSNEAFF
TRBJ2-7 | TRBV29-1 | CSAASGVSYEQYF
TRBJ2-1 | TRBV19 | CASSMFQKSSYNEQFF
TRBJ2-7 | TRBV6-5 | CASSYQDPVGEQYF
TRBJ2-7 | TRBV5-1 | CASSLGLSTYEQYF
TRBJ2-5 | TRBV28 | CASSPRDFQETQYF
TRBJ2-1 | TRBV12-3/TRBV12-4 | CASSWHYNEQFF
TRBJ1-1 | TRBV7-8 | CASSPSGTGDTEAFF
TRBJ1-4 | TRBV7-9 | CASRKDFNEKLFF
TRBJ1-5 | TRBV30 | CAWSVQGTRNQPQHF
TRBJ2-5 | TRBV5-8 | CASRHRVQETQYF
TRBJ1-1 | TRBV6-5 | CASNWNTEAFF
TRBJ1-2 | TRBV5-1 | CASSSDRGFDGYTF
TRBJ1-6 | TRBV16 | CASSPARSGSPLHF
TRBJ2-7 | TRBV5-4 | CASSLGTGREQYF
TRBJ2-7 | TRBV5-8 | CASSLRQGVSYEQYF
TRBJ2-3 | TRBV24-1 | CATSDPPASDTQYF
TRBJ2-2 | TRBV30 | CAWRRVGITGELFF
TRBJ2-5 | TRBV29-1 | CSVQQGGETQYF
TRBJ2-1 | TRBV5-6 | CASSYSGTAYNEQLF
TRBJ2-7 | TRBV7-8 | CASSPGGEQYF
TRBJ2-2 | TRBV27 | CASSSVGELFF
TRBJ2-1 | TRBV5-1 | CASSLGGNEQFF